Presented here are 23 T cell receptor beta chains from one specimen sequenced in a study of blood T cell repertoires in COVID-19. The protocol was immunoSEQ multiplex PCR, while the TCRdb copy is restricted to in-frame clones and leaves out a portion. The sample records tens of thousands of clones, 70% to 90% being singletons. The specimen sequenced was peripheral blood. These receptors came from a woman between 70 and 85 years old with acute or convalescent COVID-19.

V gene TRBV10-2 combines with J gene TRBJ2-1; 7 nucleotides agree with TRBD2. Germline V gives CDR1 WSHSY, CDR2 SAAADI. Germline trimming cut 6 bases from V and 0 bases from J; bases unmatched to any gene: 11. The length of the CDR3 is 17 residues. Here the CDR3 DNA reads TGCGCCAGCAGGGAATTAGCGGGCCGGAGCTCCTACAATGAGCAGTTCTTC. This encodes CASRELAGRSSYNEQFF.

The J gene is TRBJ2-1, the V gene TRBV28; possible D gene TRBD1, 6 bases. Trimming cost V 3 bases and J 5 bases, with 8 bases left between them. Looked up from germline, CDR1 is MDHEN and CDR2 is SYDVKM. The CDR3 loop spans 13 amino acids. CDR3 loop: CASSLGANNEQFF. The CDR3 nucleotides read TGTGCCAGCAGTTTGGGGGCTAACAATGAGCAGTTCTTC.

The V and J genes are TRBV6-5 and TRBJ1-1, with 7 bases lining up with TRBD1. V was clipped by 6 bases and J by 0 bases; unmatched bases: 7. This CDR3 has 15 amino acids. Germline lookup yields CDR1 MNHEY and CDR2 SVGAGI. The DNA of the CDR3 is TGTGCCAGCAGGGACGAGGGACAGATGAACACTGAAGCTTTCTTT. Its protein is CASRDEGQMNTEAFF.

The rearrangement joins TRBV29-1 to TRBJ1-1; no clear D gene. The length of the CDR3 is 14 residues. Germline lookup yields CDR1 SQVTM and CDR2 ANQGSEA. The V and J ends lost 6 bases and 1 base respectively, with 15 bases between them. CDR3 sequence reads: CSVDGGLSNTEAFF. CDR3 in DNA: TGCAGCGTGGATGGAGGGTTGTCGAACACTGAAGCTTTCTTT.

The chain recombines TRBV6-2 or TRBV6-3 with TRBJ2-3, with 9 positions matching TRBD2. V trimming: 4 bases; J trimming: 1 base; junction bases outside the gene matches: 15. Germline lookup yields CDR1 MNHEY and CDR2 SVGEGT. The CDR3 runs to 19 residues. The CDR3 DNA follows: TGTGCCAGCAGTTCCGACGTCCCGGGACTAGCCCGGGGCACAGATACGCAGTATTTT. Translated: CASSSDVPGLARGTDTQYF.

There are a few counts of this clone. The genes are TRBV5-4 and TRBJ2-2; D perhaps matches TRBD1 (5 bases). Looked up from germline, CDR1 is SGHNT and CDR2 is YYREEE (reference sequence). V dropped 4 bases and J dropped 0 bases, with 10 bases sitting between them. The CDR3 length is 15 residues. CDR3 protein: CASSQKGANTGELFF. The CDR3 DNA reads TGTGCCAGCAGCCAGAAAGGGGCGAACACCGGGGAGCTGTTTTTT.

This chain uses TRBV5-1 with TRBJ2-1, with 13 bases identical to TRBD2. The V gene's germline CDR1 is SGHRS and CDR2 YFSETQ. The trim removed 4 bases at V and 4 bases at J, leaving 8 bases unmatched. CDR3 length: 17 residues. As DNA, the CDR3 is TGCGCCAGCAGCCCGGGACTAGCGGGGCGCATTTACAATGAGCAGTTCTTC. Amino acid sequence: CASSPGLAGRIYNEQFF.

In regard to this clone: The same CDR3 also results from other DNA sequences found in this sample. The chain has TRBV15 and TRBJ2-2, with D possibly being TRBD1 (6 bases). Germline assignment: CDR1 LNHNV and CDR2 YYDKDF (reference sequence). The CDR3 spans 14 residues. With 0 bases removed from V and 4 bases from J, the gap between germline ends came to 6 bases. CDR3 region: CATSRDRGTGELFF. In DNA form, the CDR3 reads TGTGCCACCAGCAGAGACAGGGGCACCGGGGAGCTGTTTTTT.

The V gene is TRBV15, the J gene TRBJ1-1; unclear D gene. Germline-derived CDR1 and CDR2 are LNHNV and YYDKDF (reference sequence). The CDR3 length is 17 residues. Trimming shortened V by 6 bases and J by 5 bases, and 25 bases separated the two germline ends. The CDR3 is CATSPTLVTFPCTEAFF. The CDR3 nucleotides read TGTGCCACCAGTCCTACCTTGGTAACTTTCCCTTGTACTGAAGCTTTCTTT.

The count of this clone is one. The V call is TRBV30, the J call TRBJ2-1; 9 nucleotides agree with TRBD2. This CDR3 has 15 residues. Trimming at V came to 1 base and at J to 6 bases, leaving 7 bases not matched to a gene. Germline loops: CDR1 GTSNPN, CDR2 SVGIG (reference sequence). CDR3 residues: CAWSETSGPFNEQFF. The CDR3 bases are TGTGCCTGGAGTGAGACTAGCGGCCCGTTCAATGAGCAGTTCTTC.

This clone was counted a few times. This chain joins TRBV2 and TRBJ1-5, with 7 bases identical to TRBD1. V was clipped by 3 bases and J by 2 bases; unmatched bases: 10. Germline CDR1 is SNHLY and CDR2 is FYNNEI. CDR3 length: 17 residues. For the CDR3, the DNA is TGTGCCAGCAGTGAGGTCAAGACAGGGATGGGCAATCAGCCCCAGCATTTT. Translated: CASSEVKTGMGNQPQHF. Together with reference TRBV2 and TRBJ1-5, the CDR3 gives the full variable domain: EPEVTQTPSHQVTQMGQEVILRCVPISNHLYFYWYRQILGQKVEFLVSFYNNEISEKSEIFDDQFSVERPDGSNFTLKIRSTKLEDSAMYFCASSEVKTGMGNQPQHFGDGTRLSIL.

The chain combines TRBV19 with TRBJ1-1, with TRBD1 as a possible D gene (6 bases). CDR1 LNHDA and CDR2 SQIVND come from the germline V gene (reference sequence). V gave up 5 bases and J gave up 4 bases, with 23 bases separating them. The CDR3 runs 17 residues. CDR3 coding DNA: TGTGCCAGTAGTTCAGGGACATCGGTAGGTACACGCACTGAAGCTTTCTTT. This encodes CASSSGTSVGTRTEAFF. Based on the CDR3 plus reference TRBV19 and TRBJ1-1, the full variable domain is DGGITQSPKYLFRKEGQNVTLSCEQNLNHDAMYWYRQDPGQGLRLIYYSQIVNDFQKGDIAEGYSVSREKKESFPLTVTSAQKNPTAFYLCASSSGTSVGTRTEAFFGQGTRLTVV.

The CDR3 DNA follows: TGTGCCAGCAGTGCCACAGGGTGGACAGATACGCAGTATTTT. Translated: CASSATGWTDTQYF. The chain has TRBV6-4 and TRBJ2-3, with D perhaps matching TRBD1 (6 bases). The V gene lost 4 bases and the J gene lost 3 bases, with 11 bases spanning the gap. This CDR3 has 14 amino acids. CDR1 and CDR2 from the germline V gene are MRHNA and SNTAGT.

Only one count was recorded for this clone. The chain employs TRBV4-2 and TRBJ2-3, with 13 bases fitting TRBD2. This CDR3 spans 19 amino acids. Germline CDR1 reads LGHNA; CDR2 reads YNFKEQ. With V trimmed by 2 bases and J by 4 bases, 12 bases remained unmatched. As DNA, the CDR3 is TGTGCCAGCAGCCAACCAACTAGCGGGGGGGCCTTTGTTTCAGATACGCAGTATTTT. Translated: CASSQPTSGGAFVSDTQYF.

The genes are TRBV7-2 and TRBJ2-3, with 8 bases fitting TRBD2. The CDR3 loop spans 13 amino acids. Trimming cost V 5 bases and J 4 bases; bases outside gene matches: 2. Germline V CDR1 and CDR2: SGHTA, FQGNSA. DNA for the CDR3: TGTGCCAGCAGCGCCGGGGGGGCAGATACGCAGTATTTT. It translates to CASSAGGADTQYF.

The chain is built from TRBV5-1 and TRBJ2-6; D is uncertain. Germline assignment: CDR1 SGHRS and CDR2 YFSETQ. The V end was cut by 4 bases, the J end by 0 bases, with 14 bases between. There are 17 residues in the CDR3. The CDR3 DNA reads TGCGCCAGCAGCCAAGAGTTGTTTTTCTCTGGGGCCAACGTCCTGACTTTC. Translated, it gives CASSQELFFSGANVLTF.

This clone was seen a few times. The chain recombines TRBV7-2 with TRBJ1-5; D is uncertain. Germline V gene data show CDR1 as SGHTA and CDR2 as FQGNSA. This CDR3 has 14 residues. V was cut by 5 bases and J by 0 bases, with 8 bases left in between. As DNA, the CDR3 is TGTGCCAGCAGCCCTCAGGTTAGCAATCAGCCCCAGCATTTT. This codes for CASSPQVSNQPQHF.

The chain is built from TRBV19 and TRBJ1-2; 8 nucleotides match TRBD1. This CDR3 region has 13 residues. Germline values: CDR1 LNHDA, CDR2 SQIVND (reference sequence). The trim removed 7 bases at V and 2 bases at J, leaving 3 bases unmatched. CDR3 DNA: TGTGCCAGTAAGGCAGGGGGCAACTATGGCTACACCTTC. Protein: CASKAGGNYGYTF.

The CDR3 sequence: CASSLPGGGAESHEAFF. The DNA of the CDR3 is TGTGCCAGCAGCTTGCCCGGGGGGGGCGCGGAAAGTCATGAAGCTTTCTTT. The genes are TRBV7-9 and TRBJ1-1; D might be TRBD1 (6 bases). Trimming stripped 3 bases from V and 7 bases from J, with 24 bases between. Germline V gene sequence: CDR1 SEHNR, CDR2 FQNEAQ (reference sequence). The CDR3 loop spans 17 amino acids.

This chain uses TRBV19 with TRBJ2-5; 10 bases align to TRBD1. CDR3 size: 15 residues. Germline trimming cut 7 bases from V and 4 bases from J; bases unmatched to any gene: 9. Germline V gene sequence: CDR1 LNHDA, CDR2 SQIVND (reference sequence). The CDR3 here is CASIKTGGFPETQYF. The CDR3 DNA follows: TGTGCCAGTATTAAGACAGGGGGCTTTCCAGAGACCCAGTACTTC.

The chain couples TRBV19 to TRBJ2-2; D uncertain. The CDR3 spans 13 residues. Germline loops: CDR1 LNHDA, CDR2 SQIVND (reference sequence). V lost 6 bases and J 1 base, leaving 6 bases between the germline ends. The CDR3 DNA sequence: TGTGCCAGTAGGTTCCAGAACACCGGGGAGCTGTTTTTT. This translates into CASRFQNTGELFF.

The CDR3 nucleotides are TGTGCCAGCAGCTTACGGTACTCCTACAATGAGCAGTTCTTC. It specifies CASSLRYSYNEQFF. This chain joins TRBV7-8 and TRBJ2-1; D unresolved. V lost 2 bases and J lost 0, with 5 bases in between. CDR3 length: 14 residues. Germline V gene lookup returns CDR1 SGHVS and CDR2 FQNEAQ.

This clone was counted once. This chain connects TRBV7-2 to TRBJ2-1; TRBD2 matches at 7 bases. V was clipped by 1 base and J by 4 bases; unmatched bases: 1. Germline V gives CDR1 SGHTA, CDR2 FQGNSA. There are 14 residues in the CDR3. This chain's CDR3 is CASSLGGSYNEQFF. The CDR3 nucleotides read TGTGCCAGCAGCTTAGGCGGGAGTTACAATGAGCAGTTCTTC.